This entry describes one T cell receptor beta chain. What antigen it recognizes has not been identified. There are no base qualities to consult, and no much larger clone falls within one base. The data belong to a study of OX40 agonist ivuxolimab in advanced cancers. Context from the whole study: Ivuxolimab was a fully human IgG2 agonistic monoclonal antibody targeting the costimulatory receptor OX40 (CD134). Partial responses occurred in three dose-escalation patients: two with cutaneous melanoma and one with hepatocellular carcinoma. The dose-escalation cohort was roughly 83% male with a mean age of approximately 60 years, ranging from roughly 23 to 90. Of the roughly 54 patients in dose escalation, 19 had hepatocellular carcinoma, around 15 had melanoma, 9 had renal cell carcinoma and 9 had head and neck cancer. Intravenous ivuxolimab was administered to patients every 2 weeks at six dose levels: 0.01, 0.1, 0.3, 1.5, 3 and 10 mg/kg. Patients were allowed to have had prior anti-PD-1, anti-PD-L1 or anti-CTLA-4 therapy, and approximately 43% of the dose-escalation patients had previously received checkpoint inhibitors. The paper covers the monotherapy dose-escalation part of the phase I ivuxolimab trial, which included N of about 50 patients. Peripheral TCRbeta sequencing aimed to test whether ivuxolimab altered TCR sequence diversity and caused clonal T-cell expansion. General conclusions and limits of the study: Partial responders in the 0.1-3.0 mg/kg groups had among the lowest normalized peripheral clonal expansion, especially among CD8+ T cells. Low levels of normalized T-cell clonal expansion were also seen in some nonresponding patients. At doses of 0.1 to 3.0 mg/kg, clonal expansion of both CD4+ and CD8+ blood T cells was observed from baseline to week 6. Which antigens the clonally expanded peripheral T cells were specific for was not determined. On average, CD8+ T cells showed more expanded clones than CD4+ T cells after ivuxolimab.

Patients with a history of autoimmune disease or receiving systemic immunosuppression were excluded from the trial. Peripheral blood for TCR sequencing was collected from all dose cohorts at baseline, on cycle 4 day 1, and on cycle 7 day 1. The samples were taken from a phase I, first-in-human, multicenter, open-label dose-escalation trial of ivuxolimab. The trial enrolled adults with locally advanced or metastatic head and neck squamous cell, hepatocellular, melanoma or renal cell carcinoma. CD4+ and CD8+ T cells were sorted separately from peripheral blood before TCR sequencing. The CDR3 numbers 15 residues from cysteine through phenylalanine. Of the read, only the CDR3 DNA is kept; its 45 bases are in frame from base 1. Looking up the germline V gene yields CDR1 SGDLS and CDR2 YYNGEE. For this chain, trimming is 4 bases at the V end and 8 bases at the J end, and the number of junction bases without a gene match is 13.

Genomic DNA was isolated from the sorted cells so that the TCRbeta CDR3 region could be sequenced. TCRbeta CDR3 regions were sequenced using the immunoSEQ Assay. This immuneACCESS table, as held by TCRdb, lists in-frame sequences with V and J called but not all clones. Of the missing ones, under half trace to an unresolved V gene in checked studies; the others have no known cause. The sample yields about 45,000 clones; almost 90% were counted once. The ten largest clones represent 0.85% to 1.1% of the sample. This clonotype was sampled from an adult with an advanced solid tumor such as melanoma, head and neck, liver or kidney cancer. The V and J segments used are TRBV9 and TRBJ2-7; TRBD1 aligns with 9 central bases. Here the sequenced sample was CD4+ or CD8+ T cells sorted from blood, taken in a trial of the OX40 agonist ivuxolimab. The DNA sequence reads TGTGCCAGCAGCCGGGATGGGGGACAGGGTAACAAGCAGTACTTC. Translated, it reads CASSRDGGQGNKQYF.